This T cell receptor (beta chain) stems from a study of blood T cell repertoires in COVID-19 (dated by TCRdb to the early 2020s). Broadly, across the study: The collaborator samples originated in the United States, Italy and Spain and spanned the acute and convalescent phases of COVID-19. The prospective study material was composed of cDNA or gDNA derived from T cells, B-cell-depleted T cells, or PBMCs. HLA class I and class II types, where available, came from metadata supplied by the sample provider rather than from assay-based typing. Sample metadata almost always included a de-identified subject ID, COVID-19 status, age in years and sex. The dataset comprised deeply sampled blood TCRbeta repertoires from subjects exposed to, actively infected with, or recovered from COVID-19. The repertoires were made available in a free public database intended to serve as a resource for research on the immune response to SARS-CoV-2. Samples were obtained from the ongoing ImmuneRACE study (first 160 participants) and from some 1,200 subjects provided by 6 global collaborators.

Overall study results and their limits: Clinical and demographic metadata were provided uncurated, with the amount varying by source and participant.

Comment on this clone: Which antigen it targets is not known. No much larger clone is present one base from it, and per-base qualities are unavailable.

TCRbeta CDR3 regions were amplified from genomic DNA using the immunoSEQ Assay, a bias-controlled multiplex PCR. The original pipeline was this. Nucleated cell counts per sample were estimated from amplification of reference gene primers within the assay. To quantify the absolute abundance of each unique TCRbeta CDR3 rearrangement, sequence reads were collapsed and filtered. Productive Simpson clonality was computed per sample as the square root of Simpson's diversity index over productive rearrangements. This is the immuneACCESS table as TCRdb keeps it, with only in-frame sequences that have V and J called. A part of the clones is gone; compared with another copy, unresolved V genes explain less than half, and the rest is unexplained. V and J calls and clone size are as listed in that table; D and trimming were resolved from the DNA. The sample table records under 20,000 clones; 70% to 90% of these occur just once. 7.9% of the sample belongs to the ten largest clones.

Each collaborating institution followed its own protocols to collect whole blood in K2EDTA tubes. For TCRbeta analysis, collaborators shipped samples as frozen whole blood, isolated PBMCs, or DNA extracted from either of those sample types. V loses 0 bases of germline sequence and J loses 0 bases, and the interval between the two ends is 9 bases. The CDR3 holds 16 amino acids from the cysteine to the phenylalanine. Kept here is only the CDR3 DNA, which spans 48 bases and is read in frame from base 1. CDR1 is given as SGHTA and CDR2 as FQGNSA, both from the germline V gene. Source material: peripheral blood. The origin of this receptor is a human donor with active COVID-19. The donor label of this sample is uncertain. The V and J genes are TRBV7-2 and TRBJ1-3; the D region possibly corresponds to TRBD1 (6 bases align). The CDR3 loop reads CASSLAGQLSGNTIYF. The nucleotide sequence is TGTGCCAGCAGCTTAGCCGGACAGCTCTCTGGAAACACCATATATTTT.